This TCR beta chain was sequenced for a study of blood T cell repertoires in COVID-19. Study in general: Material from acute and convalescent COVID-19 was sourced from the United States, Italy and Spain. Sources were T cells, B-cell-depleted T cells, or PBMCs; the material itself was cDNA or gDNA.

With 2 bases removed from V and 6 bases from J, the gap between germline ends came to 7 bases. CDR3 size: 12 residues. In germline, CDR1 is PRHDT, CDR2 FYEKMQ (reference sequence). Authors' analysis steps: Estimation of nucleated cell counts was performed using reference gene primer amplification. The table came from immunoSEQ multiplex PCR; TCRdb's copy has only in-frame clones and leaves some out. D and trimming come from the DNA, and the V and J calls and clone size come from that table. The table includes about 240,000 clones, about four fifths detected once. The rearrangement links TRBV13 to TRBJ1-1; D gene unclear. The TCR originated in a woman between 70 and 85 years old with acute or convalescent COVID-19. The sample taken for sequencing was peripheral blood. CDR3 protein: CASSLLLSEAFF. CDR3 nucleotide sequence: TGTGCCAGCAGCTTATTACTATCTGAAGCTTTCTTT.